These T cell receptor beta chains were read from a single sample in a study of human T cells and chemical hapten exposure. One entry per CDR3 protein results from TCRdb running MiXCR on the RACE reads. The table lists approximately 370,000 distinct CDR3 sequences, over 5% of them singletons. Sequencing used whole blood, obtained in connection with sensitization to the hapten diphenylcyclopropenone (DPC). The origin of the receptors is a young woman with alopecia areata. Some clones in this sample may be carry-over from other donors' samples. Both conserved end residues are part of each CDR3. Fields, in order: clone size, V gene, D gene, J gene, CDR3 DNA, CDR3 protein. D genes are given only for firm matches. The size field is filled for only some rows; it gives once, few, many or a size class.

>few|TRBV9|.|TRBJ1-6
TGTGCCAGCAGCCTCTCACGTCGGGATTCACCCCTCCACTTT
CASSLSRRDSPLHF
>many|TRBV7-8|.|TRBJ1-2
TGTGCCAGCAGCTTAGGGAGTCGGCAGTCAGTTAACTATGGCTACACCTTC
CASSLGSRQSVNYGYTF
>many|TRBV4-1|TRBD2|TRBJ2-1
TGCGCCAGCAGCCACGGACTAGCGGCGAACAATGAGCAGTTCTTC
CASSHGLAANNEQFF
>many|TRBV5-1|.|TRBJ2-3
TGCGCCAGCAGCTTGGAGGGCAGGGTGGCAGATACGCAGTATTTT
CASSLEGRVADTQYF
>.|TRBV28|.|TRBJ1-5
TGTGCCAGCAGTAAGAGTGGGCTCGGAGGCAATCAGCCCCAGCATTTT
CASSKSGLGGNQPQHF
>.|TRBV13|.|TRBJ2-3
TGTGCCAGCAGTGATTTGGGGGGCCGGAGCACAGATACGCAGTATTTT
CASSDLGGRSTDTQYF
>.|TRBV9|.|TRBJ2-3
.
CASSVGPGADTRYF
>many|TRBV7-2|TRBD1|TRBJ1-4
TGTGCCAGCAGTCCAACAGGGGACAGGAGACTGTTTTTT
CASSPTGDRRLFF
>few|TRBV9|.|TRBJ1-1
TGTGCCAGCAGCGCCCTGACAGTAAACACTGAAGCTTTCTTT
CASSALTVNTEAFF
>few|TRBV28|.|TRBJ1-5
TGTGCCAGCAGATCCTCGGACACCTCAGCAAGCAATCAGCCCCAGCATTTT
CASRSSDTSASNQPQHF
>few|TRBV9|TRBD2|TRBJ2-2
TGTGCCAGCAGCGCCCCGGGACTAGCGTCCACCGGGGAGCTGTTTTTT
CASSAPGLASTGELFF
>few|TRBV6-6|.|TRBJ2-5
TGTGCCAGCAGTTCCCGGGGGACAGAGACCCTTTGGACCCAGTACTTC
CASSSRGTETLWTQYF
>few|TRBV9|.|TRBJ1-1
TGTGCCAGCAGCGTAGAAGATAGCCGAGGCAGGGAAGCTTTCTTT
CASSVEDSRGREAFF
>many|TRBV7-2|.|TRBJ2-1
TGTGCCAGCAGCTTAGAATTCTACGAGGTTTTAAGGTACAATGAGCAGTTCTTC
CASSLEFYEVLRYNEQFF
>many|TRBV7-3|TRBD2|TRBJ2-6
TGTGCCAGCAGCTTCCGGACTAGCGAGGGATCTTCTGGGGCCAACGTCCTGACTTTC
CASSFRTSEGSSGANVLTF
>few|TRBV5-1|.|TRBJ1-6
TGCGCCAGCAGCTTGGAATCGTCTTCACCCCTCCACTTT
CASSLESSSPLHF
>few|TRBV4-3|.|TRBJ2-7
TGCGCCAGCAGCCAAGCGGGGGTACGCTCCTACGAGCAGTACTTC
CASSQAGVRSYEQYF
>few|TRBV12-3/TRBV12-4|.|TRBJ1-1
TGTGCCAGCAGTTTTCCAAGGACTGAAGCTTTCTTT
CASSFPRTEAFF
>few|TRBV4-3|TRBD1|TRBJ1-3
TGCGCCAGCAGCCAAGTGACCGGACAGGGATCTGGAAACACCATATATTTT
CASSQVTGQGSGNTIYF
>few|TRBV3-1|.|TRBJ1-5
TGTGCCAGCAGCCAAGACCTGAAAAGCAATCAGCCCCAGCATTTT
CASSQDLKSNQPQHF
>.|TRBV10-3|.|TRBJ1-5
TGTGCCATACGCAGGGTCTTCGGCCAGCCCCAGCATTTT
CAIRRVFGQPQHF
>many|TRBV27|.|TRBJ2-2
TGTGCCAGCAGCAAAGAGAGGGGCACCGGGGAGCTGTTTTTT
CASSKERGTGELFF
>many|TRBV7-2|TRBD1|TRBJ1-4
TGTGCCAGCAGCTCTAATGGACAGGGCTTTAATGAAAAACTGTTTTTT
CASSSNGQGFNEKLFF
>.|TRBV12-3/TRBV12-4|TRBD2|TRBJ2-5
TGTGCCAGCGCCCGACTAGCCCAAGAGACCCAGTACTTC
CASARLAQETQYF
>many|TRBV29-1|TRBD1|TRBJ1-6
TGCAGCGCTAAGGGGACAGAAGGTGCACCCCTCCACTTT
CSAKGTEGAPLHF
>few|TRBV11-2|TRBD1|TRBJ2-6
TGTGCCAGCAGGATCCCGGGACAGGGCCGCTCTGGGGCCAACGTCCTGACTTTC
CASRIPGQGRSGANVLTF
>many|TRBV29-1|.|TRBJ2-5
TGCAGCGTGGGTGGCCCAGGATACCAAGAGACCCAGTACTTC
CSVGGPGYQETQYF
>many|TRBV3-1|.|TRBJ1-1
TGTGCCAGCAGCCGTATGGCTGAAGCTTTCTTT
CASSRMAEAFF
>.|TRBV6-2/TRBV6-3|TRBD2|TRBJ2-3
TGTGCCAGCAGTTGGAGCGGGGGGCCACCTATCACAGATACGCAGTATTTT
CASSWSGGPPITDTQYF
>few|TRBV5-6|TRBD1|TRBJ1-6
TGTGCCAGCAGCCTACGGGACAGGTCCCATTCACCCCTCCACTTT
CASSLRDRSHSPLHF
>many|TRBV12-3/TRBV12-4|.|TRBJ1-1
TGTGCCTGCCAGGGGTCGGGGTACACTGAAGCTTTCTTT
CACQGSGYTEAFF
>.|TRBV7-2|.|TRBJ2-3
TGTGCCAGCAGCGCAGGAATGCAGGTTACAGATACGCAGTATTTT
CASSAGMQVTDTQYF
>many|TRBV6-5|TRBD2|TRBJ2-3
TGTGCCAGCAGTTATCCCGTAGGAAGCGGGGGGGCTAAATTCGGGGATACGCAGTATTTT
CASSYPVGSGGAKFGDTQYF
>many|TRBV6-2/TRBV6-3|.|TRBJ2-7
TGTGCCAGCAGTCCCGGTATCGAGCAGTACTTC
CASSPGIEQYF
>few|TRBV4-3|.|TRBJ2-5
TGCGCCAGCAGCCAAACGGCGGGGCAAGAGACCCAGTACTTC
CASSQTAGQETQYF
>few|TRBV6-2/TRBV6-3|.|TRBJ2-2
TGTGCCAGCAGGGAAGGGGCCGGGGAGCTGTTTTTT
CASREGAGELFF